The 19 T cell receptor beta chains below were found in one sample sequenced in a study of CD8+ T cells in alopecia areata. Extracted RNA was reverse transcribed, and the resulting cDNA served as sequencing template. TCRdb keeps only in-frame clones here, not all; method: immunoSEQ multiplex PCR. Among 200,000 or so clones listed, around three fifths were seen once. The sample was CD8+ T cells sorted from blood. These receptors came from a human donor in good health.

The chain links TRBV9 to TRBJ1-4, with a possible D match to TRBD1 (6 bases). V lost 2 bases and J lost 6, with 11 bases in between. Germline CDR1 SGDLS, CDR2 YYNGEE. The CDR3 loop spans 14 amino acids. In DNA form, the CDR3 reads TGTGCCAGCAGCGTTGAGGGGGAGGATGAAAAACTGTTTTTT. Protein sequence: CASSVEGEDEKLFF. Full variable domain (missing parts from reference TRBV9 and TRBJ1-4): DSGVTQTPKHLITATGQRVTLRCSPRSGDLSVYWYQQSLDQGLQFLIQYYNGEERAKGNILERFSAQQFPDLHSELNLSSLELGDSALYFCASSVEGEDEKLFFGSGTQLSVL.

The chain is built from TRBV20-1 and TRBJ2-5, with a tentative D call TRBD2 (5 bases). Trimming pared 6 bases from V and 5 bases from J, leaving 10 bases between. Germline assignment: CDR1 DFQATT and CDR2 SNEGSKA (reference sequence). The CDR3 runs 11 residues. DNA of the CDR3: TGCAGTGCAGGCCGCGGGGAGACCCAGTACTTC. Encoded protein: CSAGRGETQYF.

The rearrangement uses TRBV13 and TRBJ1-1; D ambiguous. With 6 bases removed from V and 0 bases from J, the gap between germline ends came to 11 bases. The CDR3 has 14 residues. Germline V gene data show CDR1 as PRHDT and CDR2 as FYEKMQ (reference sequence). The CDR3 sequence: CASSLFRLNTEAFF. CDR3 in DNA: TGTGCCAGCAGTCTTTTTCGGTTGAACACTGAAGCTTTCTTT.

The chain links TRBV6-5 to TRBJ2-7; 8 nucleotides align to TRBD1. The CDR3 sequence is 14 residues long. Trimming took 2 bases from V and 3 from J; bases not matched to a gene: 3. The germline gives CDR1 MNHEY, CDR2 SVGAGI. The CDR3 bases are TGTGCCAGCAGTTACGGGGGACAGGTCTACGAGCAGTACTTC. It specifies CASSYGGQVYEQYF.

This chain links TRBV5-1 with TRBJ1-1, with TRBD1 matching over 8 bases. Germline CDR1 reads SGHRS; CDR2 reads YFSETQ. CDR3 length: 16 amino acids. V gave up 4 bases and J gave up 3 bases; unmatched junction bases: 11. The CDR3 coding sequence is TGCGCCAGCAGCACAAGTCAGGGGGCGCGGGACACTGAAGCTTTCTTT. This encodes CASSTSQGARDTEAFF.

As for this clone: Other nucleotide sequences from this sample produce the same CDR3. Here the CDR3 DNA reads TGTGCCAGCAGCGAGAACACTGAAGCTTTCTTT. Protein product: CASSENTEAFF. The J gene is TRBJ1-1, the V gene TRBV2, with unresolved D. V lost 6 bases and J lost 1, with 3 bases in between. CDR3 size: 11 residues. The germline V gene has CDR1 SNHLY and CDR2 FYNNEI.

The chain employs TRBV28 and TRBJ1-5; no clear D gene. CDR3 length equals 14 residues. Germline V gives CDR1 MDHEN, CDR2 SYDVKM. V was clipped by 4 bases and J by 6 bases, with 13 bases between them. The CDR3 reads CASSSGIQVQPQHF. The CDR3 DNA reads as TGTGCCAGCAGTTCCGGGATCCAGGTTCAGCCCCAGCATTTT.

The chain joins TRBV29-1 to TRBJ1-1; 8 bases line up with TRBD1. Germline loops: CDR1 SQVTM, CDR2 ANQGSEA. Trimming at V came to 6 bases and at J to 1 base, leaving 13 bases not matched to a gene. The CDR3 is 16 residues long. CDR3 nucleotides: TGCAGCGTCGTGGGACAGGCCGGTTTCGGGAACACTGAAGCTTTCTTT. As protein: CSVVGQAGFGNTEAFF.

For the CDR3, the DNA is TGTGCCTGGATGGGGGGAATGGATGAAAAACTGTTTTTT. Its translation: CAWMGGMDEKLFF. V usage is TRBV30 and J usage is TRBJ1-4; perhaps TRBD1 as D (5 bases). The V gene lost 4 bases and the J gene lost 6 bases, with 12 bases spanning the gap. This CDR3 contains 13 residues. CDR1 and CDR2 from the germline V gene are GTSNPN and SVGIG (reference sequence).

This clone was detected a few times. CDR3 amino acids: CATGQGVGEQYF. The CDR3 region has the DNA TGTGCCACCGGACAGGGGGTAGGGGAGCAGTACTTC. The gene calls are TRBV19 and TRBJ2-7; 10 bases are a match to TRBD1. This CDR3 has 12 amino acids. J was trimmed by 7 bases and V by 10 bases; bases with no gene match: 7. Germline CDR1 LNHDA, CDR2 SQIVND (reference sequence).

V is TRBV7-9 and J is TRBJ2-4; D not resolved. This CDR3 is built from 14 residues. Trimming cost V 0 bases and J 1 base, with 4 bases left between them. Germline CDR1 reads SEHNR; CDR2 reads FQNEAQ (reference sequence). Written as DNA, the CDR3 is TGTGCCAGCAGCTTAGCAACTGCCAAAAACATTCAGTACTTC. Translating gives CASSLATAKNIQYF.

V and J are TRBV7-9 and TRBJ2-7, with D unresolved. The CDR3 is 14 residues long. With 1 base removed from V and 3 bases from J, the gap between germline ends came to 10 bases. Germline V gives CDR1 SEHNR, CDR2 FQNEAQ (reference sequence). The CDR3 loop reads CASSLVTAYYEQYF. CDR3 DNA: TGTGCCAGCAGCTTAGTTACAGCTTACTACGAGCAGTACTTC.

This CDR3 reads CASSTGTENIQYF. In DNA, the CDR3 is TGTGCCAGCAGCACGGGGACAGAAAACATTCAGTACTTC. This chain uses TRBV5-4 with TRBJ2-4; 7 nucleotides align to TRBD1. The V segment lost 4 bases and the J segment 5 bases; nucleotides outside the gene matches: 3. CDR3 length equals 13 residues. Germline V gene data show CDR1 as SGHNT and CDR2 as YYREEE (reference sequence).

The CDR3 DNA is TGCAGCGTTACAGAGAACTACGAGCAGTACTTC. Translated, it gives CSVTENYEQYF. The chain recombines TRBV29-1 with TRBJ2-7; no clear D. With 5 bases removed from V and 3 bases from J, the gap between germline ends came to 8 bases. Looked up from germline, CDR1 is SQVTM and CDR2 is ANQGSEA. CDR3 size: 11 residues.

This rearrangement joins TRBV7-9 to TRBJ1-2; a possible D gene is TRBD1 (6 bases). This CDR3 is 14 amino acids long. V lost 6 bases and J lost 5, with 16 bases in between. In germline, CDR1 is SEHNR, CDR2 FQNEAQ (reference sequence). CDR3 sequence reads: CASRPPGHRYGYTF. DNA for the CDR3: TGTGCCAGCAGACCCCCGGGACACCGATATGGCTACACCTTC.

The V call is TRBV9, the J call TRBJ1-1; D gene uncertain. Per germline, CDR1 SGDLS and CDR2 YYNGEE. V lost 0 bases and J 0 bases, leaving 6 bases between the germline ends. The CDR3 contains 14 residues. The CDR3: CASSVDGVNTEAFF. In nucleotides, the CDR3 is TGTGCCAGCAGCGTAGACGGGGTGAACACTGAAGCTTTCTTT.

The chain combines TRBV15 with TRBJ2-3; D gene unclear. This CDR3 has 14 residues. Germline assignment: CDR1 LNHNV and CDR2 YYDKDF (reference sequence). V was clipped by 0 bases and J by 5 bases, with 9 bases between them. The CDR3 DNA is TGTGCCACCAGCAGAGATCTTGGGAAAGATACGCAGTATTTT. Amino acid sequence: CATSRDLGKDTQYF.

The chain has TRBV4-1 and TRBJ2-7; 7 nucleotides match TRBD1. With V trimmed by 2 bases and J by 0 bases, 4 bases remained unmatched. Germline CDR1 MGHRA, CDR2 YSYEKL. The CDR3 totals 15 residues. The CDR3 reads CASSQIRDSSYEQYF. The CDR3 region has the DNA TGCGCCAGCAGCCAAATCCGGGACAGCTCCTACGAGCAGTACTTC.

The DNA for the CDR3 is TGCAGCGTTGAAGGGGCGCGGGGGGGACAAGAGACCCAGTACTTC. Its translation is CSVEGARGGQETQYF. This chain links TRBV29-1 with TRBJ2-5; 9 bases fit TRBD2. The CDR3 spans 15 residues. Trimming took 1 base from V and 2 from J; bases not matched to a gene: 5. Germline CDR1 is SQVTM and CDR2 is ANQGSEA.